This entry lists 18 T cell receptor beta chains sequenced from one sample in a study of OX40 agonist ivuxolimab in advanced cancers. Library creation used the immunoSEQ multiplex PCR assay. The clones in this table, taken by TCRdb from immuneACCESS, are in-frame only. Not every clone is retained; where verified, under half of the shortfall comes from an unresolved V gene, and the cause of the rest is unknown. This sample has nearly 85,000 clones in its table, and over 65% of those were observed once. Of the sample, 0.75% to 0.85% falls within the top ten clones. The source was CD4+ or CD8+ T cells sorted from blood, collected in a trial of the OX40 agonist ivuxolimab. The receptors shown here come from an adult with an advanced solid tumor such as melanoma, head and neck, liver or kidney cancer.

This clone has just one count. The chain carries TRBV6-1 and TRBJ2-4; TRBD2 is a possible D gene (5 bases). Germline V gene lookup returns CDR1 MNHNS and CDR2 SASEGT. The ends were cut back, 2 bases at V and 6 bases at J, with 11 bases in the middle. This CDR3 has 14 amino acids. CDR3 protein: CASSELLGRNIQYF. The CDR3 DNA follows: TGTGCCAGCAGTGAACTCCTGGGGAGAAACATTCAGTACTTC.

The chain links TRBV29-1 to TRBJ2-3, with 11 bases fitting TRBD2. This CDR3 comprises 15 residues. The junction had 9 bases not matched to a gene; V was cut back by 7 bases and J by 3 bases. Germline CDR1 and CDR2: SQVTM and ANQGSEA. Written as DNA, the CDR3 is TGCAGCGCCGCCCGACTAGCGGGGATGACAGATACGCAGTATTTT. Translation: CSAARLAGMTDTQYF.

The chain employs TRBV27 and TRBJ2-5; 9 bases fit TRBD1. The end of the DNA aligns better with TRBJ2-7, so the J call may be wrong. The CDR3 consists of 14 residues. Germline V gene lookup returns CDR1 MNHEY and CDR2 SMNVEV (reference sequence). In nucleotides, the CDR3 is TGTGCCACCGGCCGGGACAGGGTCTTATACGAGCAGTACTTC. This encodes CATGRDRVLYEQYF.

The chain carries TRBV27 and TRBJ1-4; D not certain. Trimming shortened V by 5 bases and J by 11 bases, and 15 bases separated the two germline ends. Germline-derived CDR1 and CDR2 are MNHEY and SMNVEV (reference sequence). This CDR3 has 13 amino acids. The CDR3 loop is CASSPGDHPKLFF. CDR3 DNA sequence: TGTGCCAGCAGTCCCGGGGATCATCCCAAACTGTTTTTT.

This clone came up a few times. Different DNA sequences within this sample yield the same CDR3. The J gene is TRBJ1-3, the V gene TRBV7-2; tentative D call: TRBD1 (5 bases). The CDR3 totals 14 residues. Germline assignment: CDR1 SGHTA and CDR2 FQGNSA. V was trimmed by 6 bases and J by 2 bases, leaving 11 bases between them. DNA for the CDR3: TGTGCCAGCAGGCCCGGGGCGGCTGGAAACACCATATATTTT. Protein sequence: CASRPGAAGNTIYF.

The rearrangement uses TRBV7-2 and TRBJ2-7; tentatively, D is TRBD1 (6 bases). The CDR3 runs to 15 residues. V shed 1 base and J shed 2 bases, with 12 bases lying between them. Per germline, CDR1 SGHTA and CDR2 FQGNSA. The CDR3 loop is CASSLDGGTTYEQYF. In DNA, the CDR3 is TGTGCCAGCAGCTTAGATGGGGGCACAACCTACGAGCAGTACTTC.

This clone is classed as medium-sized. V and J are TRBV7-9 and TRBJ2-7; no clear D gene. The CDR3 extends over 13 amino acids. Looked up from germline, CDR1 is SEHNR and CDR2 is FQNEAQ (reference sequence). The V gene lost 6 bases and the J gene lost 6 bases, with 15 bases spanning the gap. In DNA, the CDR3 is TGTGCCAGCAGTAGACCCCCCGGGTCCGAGCAGTACTTC. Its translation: CASSRPPGSEQYF. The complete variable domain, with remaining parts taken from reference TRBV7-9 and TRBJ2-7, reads DTGVSQNPRHKITKRGQNVTFRCDPISEHNRLYWYRQTLGQGPEFLTYFQNEAQLEKSRLLSDRFSAERPKGSFSTLEIQRTEQGDSAMYLCASSRPPGSEQYFGPGTRLTVT.

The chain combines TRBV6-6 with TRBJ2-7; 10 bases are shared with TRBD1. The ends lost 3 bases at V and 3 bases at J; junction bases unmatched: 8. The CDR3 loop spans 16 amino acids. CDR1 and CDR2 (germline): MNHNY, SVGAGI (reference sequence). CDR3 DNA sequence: TGTGCCAGCAGTTATACGTCGGGACAGGGGATCTACGAGCAGTACTTC. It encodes CASSYTSGQGIYEQYF.

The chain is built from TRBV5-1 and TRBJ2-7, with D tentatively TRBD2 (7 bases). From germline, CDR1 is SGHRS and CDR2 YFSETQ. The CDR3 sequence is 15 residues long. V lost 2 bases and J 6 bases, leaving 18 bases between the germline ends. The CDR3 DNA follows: TGCGCCAGCAGCTTTAACGGGGGGCCCCTATCCGAGCAGTACTTC. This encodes CASSFNGGPLSEQYF.

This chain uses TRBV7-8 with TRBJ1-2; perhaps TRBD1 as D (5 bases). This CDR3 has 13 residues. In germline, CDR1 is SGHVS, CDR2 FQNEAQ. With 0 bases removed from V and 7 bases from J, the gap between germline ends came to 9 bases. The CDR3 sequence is CASSLASGGGYTF. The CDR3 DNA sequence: TGTGCCAGCAGCTTAGCGTCTGGGGGTGGCTACACCTTC.

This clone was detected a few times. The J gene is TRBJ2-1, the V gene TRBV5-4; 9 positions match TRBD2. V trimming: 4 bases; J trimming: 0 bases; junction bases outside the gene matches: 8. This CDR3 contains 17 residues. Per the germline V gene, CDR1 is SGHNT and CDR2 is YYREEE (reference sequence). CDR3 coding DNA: TGTGCCAGCAGCCCCGCAAAAGCGGGGGGCTCCTACAATGAGCAGTTCTTC. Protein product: CASSPAKAGGSYNEQFF. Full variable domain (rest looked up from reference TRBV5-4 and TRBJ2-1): ETGVTQSPTHLIKTRGQQVTLRCSSQSGHNTVSWYQQALGQGPQFIFQYYREEENGRGNFPPRFSGLQFPNYSSELNVNALELDDSALYLCASSPAKAGGSYNEQFFGPGTRLTVL.

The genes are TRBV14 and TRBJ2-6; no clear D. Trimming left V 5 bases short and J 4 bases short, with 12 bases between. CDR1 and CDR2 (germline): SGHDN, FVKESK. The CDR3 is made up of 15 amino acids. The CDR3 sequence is CASSLDLGGANVLTF. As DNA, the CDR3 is TGTGCCAGCAGCTTGGACCTAGGGGGGGCCAACGTCCTGACTTTC.

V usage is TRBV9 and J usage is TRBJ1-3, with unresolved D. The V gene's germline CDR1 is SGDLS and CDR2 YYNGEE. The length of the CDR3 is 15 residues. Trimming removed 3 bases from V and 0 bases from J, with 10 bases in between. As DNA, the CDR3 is TGTGCCAGCAGCGGAGGACTAATCTCTGGAAACACCATATATTTT. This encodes CASSGGLISGNTIYF. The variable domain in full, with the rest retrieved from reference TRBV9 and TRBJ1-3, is DSGVTQTPKHLITATGQRVTLRCSPRSGDLSVYWYQQSLDQGLQFLIQYYNGEERAKGNILERFSAQQFPDLHSELNLSSLELGDSALYFCASSGGLISGNTIYFGEGSWLTVV.

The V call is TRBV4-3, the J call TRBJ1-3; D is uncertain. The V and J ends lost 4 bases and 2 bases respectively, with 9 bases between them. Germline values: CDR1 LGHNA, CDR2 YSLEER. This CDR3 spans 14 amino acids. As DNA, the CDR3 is TGCGCCAGCAGCCTTGGGCATCCTGGAAACACCATATATTTT. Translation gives CASSLGHPGNTIYF.

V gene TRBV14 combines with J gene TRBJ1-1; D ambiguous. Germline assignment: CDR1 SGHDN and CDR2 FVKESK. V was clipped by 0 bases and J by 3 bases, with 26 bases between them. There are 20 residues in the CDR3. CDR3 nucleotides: TGTGCCAGCAGCCAAGATGACGGAAGGGATTGGAATACCTTGGACACTGAAGCTTTCTTT. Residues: CASSQDDGRDWNTLDTEAFF.

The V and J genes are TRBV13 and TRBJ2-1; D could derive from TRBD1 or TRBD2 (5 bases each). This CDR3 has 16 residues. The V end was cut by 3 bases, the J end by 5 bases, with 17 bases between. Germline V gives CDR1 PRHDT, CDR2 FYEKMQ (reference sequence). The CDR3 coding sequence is TGTGCCAGCAGCTTGTATTTAACGGGGCAGAACAATGAGCAGTTCTTC. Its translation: CASSLYLTGQNNEQFF.

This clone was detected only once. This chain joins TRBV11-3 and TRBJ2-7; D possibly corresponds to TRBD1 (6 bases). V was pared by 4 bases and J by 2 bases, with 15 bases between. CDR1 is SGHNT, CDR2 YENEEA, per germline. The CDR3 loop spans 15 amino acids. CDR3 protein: CASSSYRGQAYEQYF. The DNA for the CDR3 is TGTGCCAGCAGCTCATATCGGGGACAAGCCTACGAGCAGTACTTC.

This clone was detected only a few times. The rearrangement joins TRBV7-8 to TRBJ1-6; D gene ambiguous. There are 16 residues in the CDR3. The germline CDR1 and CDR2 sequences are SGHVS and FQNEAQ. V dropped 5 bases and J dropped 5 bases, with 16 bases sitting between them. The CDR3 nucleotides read TGTGCCAGCAGCCCCCAGGTTGGGAATAATAATTCACCCCTCCACTTT. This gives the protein CASSPQVGNNNSPLHF.